The source of this T cell receptor (beta chain) is a study of blood T cell repertoires in COVID-19. For the study at large: Acute-phase and convalescent COVID-19 samples originated in the United States, Italy and Spain. PBMCs, B-cell-depleted T cells, or T cells provided the cDNA or gDNA that made up the material.

Authors' methods: Estimation of nucleated cell counts was performed using reference gene primer amplification. Profiled with immunoSEQ multiplex PCR; TCRdb holds only in-frame clones, not every one. D and trimming come from the DNA, and the V and J calls and clone size come from that table. This table has hundreds of thousands of clones, about nine tenths appearing once. This receptor was obtained from a man in his sixties who had recovered from COVID-19. The sequencing input was peripheral blood.

The CDR3 loop reads CASTSGGTSYNEQFF. The CDR3 coding sequence is TGTGCCAGCACCTCTGGCGGGACCTCCTACAATGAGCAGTTCTTC. The chain is built from TRBV5-4 and TRBJ2-1, with a weak D call TRBD2 (6 bases). CDR1 SGHNT and CDR2 YYREEE come from the germline V gene (reference sequence). V lost 6 bases, J lost 0 bases, and 13 bases lay in between. This CDR3 is built from 15 residues.